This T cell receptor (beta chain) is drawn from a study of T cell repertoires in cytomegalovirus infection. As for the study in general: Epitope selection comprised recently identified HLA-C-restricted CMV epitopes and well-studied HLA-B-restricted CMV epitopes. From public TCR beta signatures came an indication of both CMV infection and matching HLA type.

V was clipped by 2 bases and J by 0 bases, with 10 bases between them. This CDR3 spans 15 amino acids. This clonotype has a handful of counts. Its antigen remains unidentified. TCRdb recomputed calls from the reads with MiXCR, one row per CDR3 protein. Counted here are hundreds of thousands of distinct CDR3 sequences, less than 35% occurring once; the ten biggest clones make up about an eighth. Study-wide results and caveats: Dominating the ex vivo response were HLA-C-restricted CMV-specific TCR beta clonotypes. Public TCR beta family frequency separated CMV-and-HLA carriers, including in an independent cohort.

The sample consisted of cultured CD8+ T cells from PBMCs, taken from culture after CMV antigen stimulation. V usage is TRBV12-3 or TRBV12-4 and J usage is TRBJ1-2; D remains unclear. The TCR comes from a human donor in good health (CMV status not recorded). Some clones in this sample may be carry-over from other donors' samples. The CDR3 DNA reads TGTGCCAGCAGTTTACCCGGATGGGCTAACTATGGCTACACCTTC. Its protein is CASSLPGWANYGYTF.